This T cell receptor beta chain appears in the sequencing data of a study of blood T cell repertoires in COVID-19. Here immunoSEQ multiplex PCR was the method, and the copy in TCRdb shows in-frame clones only, minus some. The sample holds 300,000 to 450,000 clones, approximately 90% seen once. The CDR3 spans 16 residues. V shed 6 bases and J shed 1 base, with 17 bases lying between them. Germline loops: CDR1 SNHLY, CDR2 FYNNEI. The sequenced sample was PBMCs or T cells enriched from blood (not recorded which). The origin of this receptor is a woman aged 18-30 years who had recovered from COVID-19. The chain joins TRBV2 to TRBJ2-3, with D perhaps TRBD1 (6 bases). CDR3 coding DNA: TGTGCCAGCAGCTTCCGGGCAGGACAGCGCACAGATACGCAGTATTTT. Its translation is CASSFRAGQRTDTQYF.